These T cell receptor beta chains were read from a single sample in a study of radiotherapy plus CTLA-4 blockade in lung cancer. The assay was immunoSEQ multiplex PCR, and TCRdb's table has in-frame clones only and misses some. This table has 80,000 or so clones, 78% appearing once. The source material was peripheral blood, sampled from a patient treated with radiotherapy plus ipilimumab. These receptors were collected from a human donor with non-small cell lung cancer who had a partial response to radiotherapy plus ipilimumab. Some clones in this sample may be carry-over from other donors' samples. CDR3s include the opening cysteine and the closing phenylalanine or tryptophan. A D gene is named only where the DNA matches it firmly. A clone size is listed for some rows: how often the clone was seen (once, few, many), or a class if it is expanded.

TGTGCCAGCAGCTTAGTGGGGGACAGGGCCCGCACAGATACGCAGTATTTT	CASSLVGDRARTDTQYF	TRBJ2-3	few	TRBD1	17	TRBV11-2
TGTGCCAGCCTACCGGGACAGGGGGATGGCTACACCTTC	CASLPGQGDGYTF	TRBJ1-2	NA	TRBD1	13	TRBV19
TGTGCCAGCAGCGTAGAGGAGGGAATCCCCCTCTACGAGCAGTACTTC	CASSVEEGIPLYEQYF	TRBJ2-7	NA	NA	16	TRBV9
TGTGCCAGCTGGACAGGGAGATTGACAGATACGCAGTATTTT	CASWTGRLTDTQYF	TRBJ2-3	NA	TRBD1	14	TRBV14
TGTGCCAGCAGCGGGGACTACGCGTCGGAGACCCAGTACTTC	CASSGDYASETQYF	TRBJ2-5	NA	TRBD2	14	TRBV2
TGTGCCAGCAGCTGGCGGCCTTCAGCCGAGCAGTACTTC	CASSWRPSAEQYF	TRBJ2-7	once	NA	13	TRBV7-3
TGCAGCGTTCAGAGACAGGGTTCGGGCACTGAAGCTTTCTTT	CSVQRQGSGTEAFF	TRBJ1-1	NA	TRBD1	14	TRBV29-1
TGTGCCACGGAGGCGGATGGCTACACCTTC	CATEADGYTF	TRBJ1-2	NA	NA	10	TRBV28
TGTGCCAGTAATGACAGGGGGGACTATGGCTACACCTTC	CASNDRGDYGYTF	TRBJ1-2	NA	TRBD1	13	TRBV19
TGTGCCAGCAGCACGGACTCGGGACTGGACTATGGCCACACCTTC	CASSTDSGLDYGHTF	TRBJ1-2	NA	NA	15	TRBV11-2
TGTGCCAGCAGCCTAGCCGGGACAGGTTTGCACGAGCAGTACTTC	CASSLAGTGLHEQYF	TRBJ2-7	NA	TRBD1	15	TRBV28
TGTGCCAGCGACTCTGGAGGGTATGGCTACACCTTC	CASDSGGYGYTF	TRBJ1-2	NA	NA	12	TRBV28
TGTGCTAGTGGACGTAGGGGAGATACGCAGTATTTT	CASGRRGDTQYF	TRBJ2-3	few	NA	12	TRBV12-5
TGTGCCAGCAGCTTGAGGACTAGCCACAATGAGCAGTTCTTC	CASSLRTSHNEQFF	TRBJ2-1	NA	TRBD2	14	TRBV5-6